One and the same sample provided the 26 T cell receptor beta chains below, sequenced in a study of blood T cell repertoires in COVID-19. Assay used: immunoSEQ multiplex PCR; TCRdb lists only in-frame clones, some missing. The sample comprises some 300,000 clones, around 88% of which are singletons, and 5.5% to 8% rests with the top ten. The sequenced sample consisted of peripheral blood. The receptors derive from a woman in her 30s who had recovered from COVID-19.

This sequence joins TRBV10-3 and TRBJ2-4; D ambiguous. The CDR3 sequence is 14 residues long. The V end was cut by 3 bases, the J end by 4 bases, with 10 bases between. Germline CDR1 and CDR2: ENHRY and SYGVKD. Here the CDR3 DNA reads TGTGCCATCAGTGACCCCGTAGAGAAAAACATTCAGTACTTC. Translated, it gives CAISDPVEKNIQYF.

The V call is TRBV19, the J call TRBJ2-7; TRBD2 aligns across 7 bases. Germline assignment: CDR1 LNHDA and CDR2 SQIVND (reference sequence). This CDR3 region has 16 residues. V trimming: 3 bases; J trimming: 5 bases; junction bases outside the gene matches: 13. In DNA, the CDR3 is TGTGCCAGTAGTATCCTCTTAGGCGGGGGTAGAGACGAGCAGTACTTC. This encodes CASSILLGGGRDEQYF.

The chain uses TRBV27 and TRBJ2-5, with TRBD2 as a possible D gene (6 bases). This CDR3 spans 16 amino acids. CDR1 is MNHEY and CDR2 is SMNVEV in the germline V gene (reference sequence). V was trimmed by 2 bases and J by 5 bases, leaving 18 bases between them. In DNA form, the CDR3 reads TGTGCCAGCAGTTTAAGACGCGGGGAACGGCAGGAGACCCAGTACTTC. Translating gives CASSLRRGERQETQYF.

V is TRBV6-6 and J is TRBJ2-7, with no clear D. The CDR3 is made up of 12 amino acids. Trimming took 4 bases from V and 7 from J, leaving 11 bases between them. The V gene's germline CDR1 is MNHNY and CDR2 SVGAGI (reference sequence). The CDR3 region is CASSFTPEEQYF. The CDR3 DNA reads TGTGCCAGCAGTTTTACCCCTGAGGAGCAGTACTTC.

The genes are TRBV4-3 and TRBJ1-2, with TRBD1 as a possible D gene (6 bases). CDR1 and CDR2 from the germline V gene are LGHNA and YSLEER. The CDR3 sequence is 15 residues long. The V end was cut by 4 bases, the J end by 7 bases, with 19 bases between. CDR3: CASSPTGTRGGGYTF. The DNA of the CDR3 is TGCGCCAGCAGCCCGACCGGGACAAGGGGCGGTGGCTACACCTTC.

Note on this clone: Other DNA sequences in the same sample also yield this CDR3. The rearrangement uses TRBV18 and TRBJ1-1, with D tentatively TRBD1 (5 bases). Trimming stripped 3 bases from V and 8 bases from J, with 7 bases between. From germline, CDR1 is KGHSH and CDR2 LQKENI. CDR3 length: 11 residues. CDR3: CASSPSGEAFF. The CDR3 DNA reads as TGTGCCAGCTCACCCTCAGGGGAAGCTTTCTTT.

The chain joins TRBV4-1 to TRBJ2-7; 8 bases fit TRBD1. CDR1 and CDR2 from the germline V gene are MGHRA and YSYEKL. The V segment lost 0 bases and the J segment 5 bases; nucleotides outside the gene matches: 6. This CDR3 region has 15 residues. The DNA of the CDR3 is TGCGCCAGCAGCCAAGATAGACAGGGGTATAACGAGCAGTACTTC. This codes for CASSQDRQGYNEQYF.

The chain links TRBV5-5 to TRBJ1-6; 7 bases map to TRBD1. This CDR3 region has 13 residues. CDR1 is SGHKS and CDR2 is YYEKEE in the germline V gene (reference sequence). Trimming removed 3 bases from V and 10 bases from J; junction bases left unmatched: 4. CDR3 in amino acids: CASSSDRESPLHF. In DNA, the CDR3 is TGTGCCAGCAGCTCTGACAGGGAGTCACCCCTCCACTTT.

The CDR3 here is CASSLKGASYEQYF. As DNA, the CDR3 is TGCGCCAGCAGCTTAAAGGGGGCGTCCTACGAGCAGTACTTC. The chain has TRBV5-1 and TRBJ2-7; 7 bases line up with TRBD1. Germline V gives CDR1 SGHRS, CDR2 YFSETQ. The CDR3 covers 14 residues. V dropped 2 bases and J dropped 1; count of bases not matched to a gene: 3.

Written as DNA, the CDR3 is TGTGCCAGTAGTCCGCGGACTAGCGGGGGGGCCCCCCATGAGCAGTTCTTC. Translating gives CASSPRTSGGAPHEQFF. The chain links TRBV19 to TRBJ2-1; 15 bases match TRBD2. The length of the CDR3 is 17 residues. The V gene's germline CDR1 is LNHDA and CDR2 SQIVND (reference sequence). Germline trimming cut 5 bases from V and 8 bases from J; bases unmatched to any gene: 10.

This clone was seen only once. This chain joins TRBV24-1 and TRBJ1-3; D perhaps matches TRBD1 (6 bases). With 7 bases removed from V and 4 bases from J, the gap between germline ends came to 10 bases. This CDR3 is built from 13 residues. CDR1 KGHDR and CDR2 SFDVKD come from the germline V gene. This CDR3 is CATSRGSGNTIYF. The CDR3 nucleotides are TGTGCCACCAGCAGGGGATCGGGAAACACCATATATTTT.

This chain connects TRBV9 to TRBJ2-1; TRBD2 matches 15 bases. The trim removed 4 bases at V and 10 bases at J, leaving 15 bases unmatched. The germline gives CDR1 SGDLS, CDR2 YYNGEE. CDR3 size: 18 residues. Here the CDR3 DNA reads TGTGCCAGCAGCCGGGGACTAGCGGGGGGTACTTATCTCGCCGAGCAGTTCTTC. Amino acid sequence: CASSRGLAGGTYLAEQFF.

The chain has TRBV7-6 and TRBJ2-5; D is ambiguous. This CDR3 has 15 amino acids. Trimming removed 2 bases from V and 3 bases from J, with 13 bases in between. Germline CDR1 and CDR2: SGHVS and FNYEAQ. CDR3 sequence reads: CASSLPIGEEETQYF. The CDR3 DNA reads as TGTGCCAGCAGCTTACCAATCGGCGAGGAAGAGACCCAGTACTTC.

Concerning this clone: The junction shows a germline mismatch at one end, possibly a read error. J is TRBJ1-6 and V is TRBV3-1 (or the pseudogene TRBV3-2), with D tentatively TRBD1 (5 bases). Germline CDR1 is LGHDT and CDR2 is YNNKEL (reference sequence). The length of the CDR3 is 16 residues. The CDR3 sequence: CASSKEETAYNSPLHF. The CDR3 DNA reads TGTGCCAGCAGCAAAGAGGAGACAGCGTATAATTCACCCCTCCACTTT.

The DNA for the CDR3 is TGCGCCAGCAGCCAGCCCGGGACAGGGGGGACTGAAGCTTTCTTT. As protein: CASSQPGTGGTEAFF. This chain joins TRBV4-1 and TRBJ1-1, with 11 bases matching TRBD1. Unmatched junction bases numbered 5, after V lost 3 bases and J lost 5 bases. Germline CDR1 is MGHRA and CDR2 is YSYEKL. There are 15 residues in the CDR3.

Only a few counts were recorded for this clone. The chain carries TRBV18 and TRBJ1-2; D is perhaps TRBD1 (6 bases). In germline, CDR1 is KGHSH, CDR2 LQKENI. CDR3 length: 13 amino acids. Trimming stripped 4 bases from V and 7 bases from J, with 13 bases between. In DNA form, the CDR3 reads TGTGCCAGCTCACAACAGGGTTTTGGTGGCTACACCTTC. It yields the protein CASSQQGFGGYTF.

The rearrangement joins TRBV4-1 to TRBJ2-1; TRBD2 aligns across 9 bases. Germline trimming cut 0 bases from V and 2 bases from J; bases unmatched to any gene: 2. Per the germline V gene, CDR1 is MGHRA and CDR2 is YSYEKL. The CDR3 has 16 amino acids. This chain's CDR3 is CASSQEERGAYNEQFF. The DNA for the CDR3 is TGCGCCAGCAGCCAAGAGGAGCGGGGGGCCTACAATGAGCAGTTCTTC.

CDR3 amino acids: CASSEYDGRDEQYF. CDR3 DNA: TGTGCCAGCAGTGAATACGACGGTCGGGACGAGCAGTACTTC. The chain has TRBV25-1 and TRBJ2-7; D is unclear. The V gene lost 0 bases and the J gene lost 5 bases, with 11 bases spanning the gap. The germline V gene encodes CDR1 MGHDK and CDR2 SYGVNS. This CDR3 comprises 14 residues.

This chain links TRBV7-3 with TRBJ2-3; 10 nucleotides agree with TRBD2. The CDR3 contains 15 residues. CDR1 SGHTA and CDR2 FQGTGA come from the germline V gene. The V and J ends lost 5 bases and 4 bases, in that order; junction bases with no gene match: 6. The chain's CDR3 is CASSQTTSGADTQYF. In DNA form, the CDR3 reads TGTGCCAGCAGCCAAACTACTAGCGGGGCAGATACGCAGTATTTT.

Concerning this clone: In the same sample, other DNA sequences code for this CDR3. The V call is TRBV9, the J call TRBJ2-5; D unresolved. This CDR3 has 13 amino acids. Germline V gives CDR1 SGDLS, CDR2 YYNGEE. Trimming took 0 bases from V and 4 from J, leaving 7 bases between them. This CDR3 reads CASSVGLGETQYF. As DNA, the CDR3 is TGTGCCAGCAGCGTAGGACTCGGAGAGACCCAGTACTTC.

The genes are TRBV19 and TRBJ1-2; no definite D call. Trimming removed 1 base from V and 5 bases from J, with 14 bases in between. Germline V lookup: CDR1 LNHDA, CDR2 SQIVND (reference sequence). The CDR3 is 15 amino acids. The CDR3: CASSIAPESYYGYTF. The CDR3, as DNA: TGTGCCAGTAGTATAGCCCCGGAGTCTTATTATGGCTACACCTTC.

The table lists this clone with a few counts. The V call is TRBV6-1, the J call TRBJ2-2; D is undetermined. From germline, CDR1 is MNHNS and CDR2 SASEGT. This CDR3 region has 13 residues. Trimming shortened V by 3 bases and J by 11 bases, and 13 bases separated the two germline ends. Here the CDR3 DNA reads TGTGCCAGCAGTGAGCGGCCAGAAGGAGAGCTGTTTTTT. Its protein product is CASSERPEGELFF.

V is TRBV28 and J is TRBJ2-1; D is possibly TRBD2 (7 bases). Between the trimmed V and J ends, which lost 4 bases and 7 bases, there was a span of 17 bases. The CDR3 has 15 amino acids. The germline CDR1 and CDR2 sequences are MDHEN and SYDVKM. The CDR3 DNA is TGTGCCAGCAGTTATGGGGGGGCATTAGTAAATGAGCAGTTCTTC. Protein: CASSYGGALVNEQFF.

The chain employs TRBV2 and TRBJ1-5; D unclear. Trimming stripped 4 bases from V and 2 bases from J, with 9 bases between. In germline, CDR1 is SNHLY, CDR2 FYNNEI. The length of the CDR3 is 14 residues. Here the CDR3 reads CASSGGLGNQPQHF. For the CDR3, the DNA is TGTGCCAGCAGTGGAGGGCTAGGCAATCAGCCCCAGCATTTT.

This sequence joins TRBV19 and TRBJ2-3, with TRBD1 matching 9 bases. V lost 5 bases, J lost 5 bases, and 5 bases stayed unmatched. This CDR3 is 14 amino acids long. Germline-derived CDR1 and CDR2 are LNHDA and SQIVND (reference sequence). The chain's CDR3 is CASSADRGEDTQYF. The CDR3 nucleotides read TGTGCCAGTAGTGCGGACAGGGGAGAAGATACGCAGTATTTT.

This chain connects TRBV7-2 to TRBJ1-3; D remains ambiguous. The germline V gene has CDR1 SGHTA and CDR2 FQGNSA. The CDR3 extends over 18 amino acids. Between the trimmed V and J ends, which lost 2 bases and 0 bases, there was a span of 17 bases. CDR3 amino acids: CASSLLGGLSSSGNTIYF. The DNA of the CDR3 is TGTGCCAGCAGCTTACTCGGAGGACTATCGAGCTCTGGAAACACCATATATTTT.